Below are 20 T cell receptor beta chains sequenced from a single sample in a study. TCRdb's table, derived via immunoSEQ multiplex PCR, lists solely in-frame clones and lacks some. The sample carries 55,000 to 70,000 clones, approximately 92% recorded once. Sequenced input: PBMCs. These receptors all come from a man aged 35 to 55 with rheumatoid arthritis.

The chain links TRBV3-1 (or the pseudogene TRBV3-2) to TRBJ1-1; D perhaps matches TRBD1 (6 bases). The CDR3 consists of 15 residues. V lost 1 base to trimming and J lost 1 base, with 10 bases between them. Germline V gene data show CDR1 as LGHDT and CDR2 as YNNKEL (reference sequence). CDR3 sequence: CASSQVGGQNTEAFF. The CDR3 DNA is TGTGCCAGCAGCCAAGTGGGGGGGCAGAACACTGAAGCTTTCTTT.

This chain links TRBV14 with TRBJ2-7; D remains ambiguous. Deletions cut 6 bases from V and 4 bases from J, with 7 bases between. Germline CDR1 reads SGHDN; CDR2 reads FVKESK. This CDR3 contains 11 residues. CDR3 nucleotide sequence: TGTGCCAGCAGTGTCAGGTACGAGCAGTACTTC. Protein: CASSVRYEQYF. The variable domain in full, with the rest retrieved from reference TRBV14 and TRBJ2-7, is EAGVTQFPSHSVIEKGQTVTLRCDPISGHDNLYWYRRVMGKEIKFLLHFVKESKQDESGMPNNRFLAERTGGTYSTLKVQPAELEDSGVYFCASSVRYEQYFGPGTRLTVT.

V usage is TRBV6-6 and J usage is TRBJ2-3; TRBD2 matches 13 bases. The CDR3 totals 19 residues. The J segment lost 0 bases and the V segment lost 5 bases, leaving 11 bases of the junction unmatched. Germline values: CDR1 MNHNY, CDR2 SVGAGI (reference sequence). The CDR3 DNA is TGTGCCAGCAGTCGATGGACTAGCGGGGGAGAGAGTAGCACAGATACGCAGTATTTT. It codes for CASSRWTSGGESSTDTQYF.

This chain's CDR3 is CASSRTSGSSYNEQFF. The CDR3 DNA reads TGTGCCAGCAGCAGGACTAGCGGGAGCTCCTACAATGAGCAGTTCTTC. J is TRBJ2-1 and V is TRBV5-4; TRBD2 aligns across 13 bases. V dropped 4 bases and J dropped 0; count of bases not matched to a gene: 1. The germline V gene encodes CDR1 SGHNT and CDR2 YYREEE (reference sequence). CDR3 length: 16 amino acids.

The CDR3 protein is CAWAEGGNYGYTF. The CDR3 DNA follows: TGTGCCTGGGCCGAGGGCGGTAACTATGGCTACACCTTC. The J gene is TRBJ1-2, the V gene TRBV30; unclear D gene. CDR1 is GTSNPN, CDR2 SVGIG, per germline (reference sequence). Between the trimmed V and J ends, which lost 5 bases and 1 base, there was a span of 11 bases. The CDR3 is 13 residues long.

This sequence joins TRBV30 and TRBJ1-1; 7 positions match TRBD1. V shed 3 bases and J 3 bases; nucleotides not matched to a gene: 10. The CDR3 has 15 residues. In germline, CDR1 is GTSNPN, CDR2 SVGIG (reference sequence). Here the CDR3 reads CAWRPPDREYTEAFF. CDR3 nucleotides: TGTGCCTGGAGGCCCCCCGACAGGGAGTACACTGAAGCTTTCTTT. Combining the CDR3 with reference TRBV30 and TRBJ1-1 gives the whole variable domain SQTIHQWPATLVQPVGSPLSLECTVEGTSNPNLYWYRQAAGRGLQLLFYSVGIGQISSEVPQNLSASRPQDRQFILSSKKLLLSDSGFYLCAWRPPDREYTEAFFGQGTRLTVV.

A note on this clone: The junction shows a germline mismatch at one end, possibly a read error. The chain links TRBV7-2 to TRBJ2-2, with D possibly TRBD1 on 5 matching bases. The CDR3 length is 13 residues. CDR1 SGHTA and CDR2 FQGNSA come from the germline V gene. The CDR3 loop reads CAGRAINTGELFF. The CDR3 coding sequence is TGTGCCGGCAGGGCGATTAACACCGGGGAGCTGTTTTTT.

CDR3 sequence reads: CASSQSIGYGTEAFF. The CDR3 bases are TGTGCCAGCAGCCAATCGATCGGGTATGGCACTGAAGCTTTCTTT. The chain links TRBV16 to TRBJ1-1; D is unclear. The CDR3 spans 15 residues. The germline V gene has CDR1 KGHSY and CDR2 FQNENV. The ends were cut back, 0 bases at V and 4 bases at J, with 12 bases in the middle.

The rearrangement links TRBV4-1 to TRBJ2-7; D is perhaps TRBD1 or TRBD2 (5 bases each). With 4 bases removed from V and 5 bases from J, the gap between germline ends came to 9 bases. The CDR3 sequence is 12 residues long. Germline V CDR1 and CDR2: MGHRA, YSYEKL. Here the CDR3 DNA reads TGCGCCAGCAGCCCGGGACCAGACGAGCAGTACTTC. This sequence encodes CASSPGPDEQYF.

V usage is TRBV10-3 and J usage is TRBJ1-2, with D possibly being TRBD1 (6 bases). Per germline, CDR1 ENHRY and CDR2 SYGVKD. Trimming took 7 bases from V and 3 from J, leaving 12 bases between them. The CDR3 covers 13 residues. The CDR3 nucleotides read TGTGCCATCATGGACAGTCTTGACTATGGCTACACCTTC. Translating it yields CAIMDSLDYGYTF.

V usage is TRBV25-1 and J usage is TRBJ1-1, with D perhaps matching TRBD1 (5 bases). Germline V gene sequence: CDR1 MGHDK, CDR2 SYGVNS. With 1 base removed from V and 1 base from J, the gap between germline ends came to 19 bases. The CDR3 loop spans 18 amino acids. CDR3 amino acids: CASSESRPGAGWNTEAFF. The CDR3 DNA sequence: TGTGCCAGCAGTGAATCCCGGCCGGGCGCAGGGTGGAACACTGAAGCTTTCTTT.

The chain joins TRBV11-2 to TRBJ1-6; TRBD1 aligns across 9 bases. CDR3 size: 16 residues. The junction had 5 bases not matched to a gene; V was cut back by 1 base and J by 7 bases. Germline lookup yields CDR1 SGHAT and CDR2 FQNNGV. The CDR3 DNA reads as TGTGCCAGCAGCTTAGCCCCGGACAGGGGAAATTCACCCCTCCACTTT. It translates to CASSLAPDRGNSPLHF.

V is TRBV29-1 and J is TRBJ2-3, with D maybe TRBD2 (5 bases). The CDR3 covers 13 residues. The germline gives CDR1 SQVTM, CDR2 ANQGSEA. V gave up 6 bases and J gave up 2 bases, with 12 bases separating them. The CDR3 is CSVTRHITDTQYF. For the CDR3, the DNA is TGCAGCGTAACTAGACATATCACAGATACGCAGTATTTT.

This clone was counted between two and nine times. The chain has TRBV30 and TRBJ1-5, with 7 bases aligning to TRBD1. This CDR3 has 13 amino acids. V shed 6 bases, J shed 3 bases, and the junction held 5 bases outside the gene matches. The germline CDR1 and CDR2 sequences are GTSNPN and SVGIG (reference sequence). The CDR3 region is CACAGQPNQPQHF. The CDR3 DNA sequence: TGTGCCTGTGCGGGACAGCCCAATCAGCCCCAGCATTTT.

The rearrangement links TRBV6-5 to TRBJ1-1; 10 nucleotides align to TRBD1. Looked up from germline, CDR1 is MNHEY and CDR2 is SVGAGI. J was trimmed by 3 bases and V by 7 bases; bases with no gene match: 8. The CDR3 is made up of 15 amino acids. The DNA of the CDR3 is TGTGCCAGCAAGAAAACCGGGACAGGGGACACTGAAGCTTTCTTT. As protein: CASKKTGTGDTEAFF.

As for this clone: At one boundary the junction diverges from the germline segment, which might be a read error. V is TRBV27 and J is TRBJ2-2; possible D gene TRBD2, 6 bases. The CDR3 has 14 residues. Per the germline V gene, CDR1 is MNHEY and CDR2 is SMNVEV (reference sequence). The CDR3 DNA is TGTGCCAGACCTGACAGCGAAATCCGCGGGAAGCTGTTTTTT. It codes for CARPDSEIRGKLFF.

The V call is TRBV27, the J call TRBJ1-2; TRBD1 is a possible D gene (6 bases). Germline V gene data show CDR1 as MNHEY and CDR2 as SMNVEV (reference sequence). This CDR3 has 14 residues. The V end was cut by 4 bases, the J end by 5 bases, with 14 bases between. CDR3 region: CASSSRGGGYGYTF. In nucleotides, the CDR3 is TGTGCCAGCAGTTCCCGGGGGGGCGGGTATGGCTACACCTTC.

This sequence joins TRBV13 and TRBJ2-3; the D is unclear. This CDR3 has 13 residues. With 7 bases removed from V and 1 base from J, the gap between germline ends came to 9 bases. Per the germline V gene, CDR1 is PRHDT and CDR2 is FYEKMQ (reference sequence). CDR3 protein: CASKSRGTDTQYF. The CDR3 coding sequence is TGTGCCAGCAAAAGCCGGGGCACAGATACGCAGTATTTT.

J is TRBJ1-1 and V is TRBV19; D gene uncertain. CDR3 length: 14 amino acids. Trimming removed 3 bases from V and 1 base from J, with 9 bases in between. Per germline, CDR1 LNHDA and CDR2 SQIVND (reference sequence). CDR3 nucleotide sequence: TGTGCCAGTAGTATCCGGGTAGCGAACACTGAAGCTTTCTTT. This gives the protein CASSIRVANTEAFF.

The chain employs TRBV5-6 and TRBJ2-2; D may be TRBD1 or TRBD2 (5 bases each). Germline V lookup: CDR1 SGHDT, CDR2 YYEEEE. The CDR3 runs to 15 residues. Trimming shortened V by 7 bases and J by 0 bases, and 13 bases separated the two germline ends. Here the CDR3 reads CASSWDGPNTGELFF. The CDR3 bases are TGTGCCAGCTCCTGGGACGGCCCGAACACCGGGGAGCTGTTTTTT.